A selection of T cell receptor beta chains follows, all from one sample in a study of T-cell memory formation after mild COVID-19. Via MiXCR, TCRdb re-called the 5' RACE reads, giving one row per CDR3 protein. Among 350,000 to 500,000 distinct CDR3 sequences, more than 15% were seen once, and the ten largest hold around a fifth. Sequenced material: PBMCs or a T cell subset sorted from them (not recorded which). Every receptor here comes from a young man who had mild COVID-19 (a few samples of this study predate the infection). Cell type and time point are not known. Both conserved end residues are part of each CDR3. The D gene is left open where the match is weak. Rows give clone size only sometimes, using once, few, many, or a class for an expanded clone.

>TRBV20-1|NA|TRBJ1-2|few
CSARPRNYGYTF
TGCAGTGCACGGCCTCGGAACTATGGCTACACCTTC
>TRBV27|NA|TRBJ1-2|NA
CASSFNRYYGYTF
TGTGCCAGCAGTTTCAATCGGTACTATGGCTACACCTTC
>TRBV5-1|TRBD1|TRBJ2-5|NA
CASSFTGTGGETQYF
TGCGCCAGCAGCTTTACCGGGACAGGGGGGGAGACCCAGTACTTC
>TRBV19|NA|TRBJ2-7|NA
CASSSGQVYEQYF
TGTGCCAGTAGTTCCGGACAAGTCTACGAGCAGTACTTC
>TRBV7-9|NA|TRBJ2-6|NA
CANRNEGQASVLTF
TGTGCCAACCGAAACGAGGGGCAGGCGTCCGTCCTGACTTTC
>TRBV5-1|TRBD1|TRBJ2-5|few
CASSFGTGKETQYF
TGCGCCAGCAGCTTCGGGACAGGGAAAGAGACCCAGTACTTC
>TRBV20-1|NA|TRBJ1-1|many
CSATQWASQTMNTEAFF
TGCAGTGCGACCCAATGGGCCAGCCAAACCATGAACACTGAAGCTTTCTTT
>TRBV28|TRBD2|TRBJ2-5|NA
CASSLGTSGGAFQETQYF
TGTGCCAGCAGTTTGGGGACTAGCGGGGGGGCCTTCCAAGAGACCCAGTACTTC
>TRBV6-2/TRBV6-3|NA|TRBJ2-3|few
CASSTRTADTQYF
TGTGCCAGCAGTACTAGAACCGCAGATACGCAGTATTTT
>TRBV20-1|NA|TRBJ1-1|NA
CSARDNQGTTEAFF
TGCAGTGCTAGAGATAATCAGGGAACGACTGAAGCTTTCTTT
>TRBV5-1|TRBD2|TRBJ2-3|NA
CASSLTVWASGGAIADTQYF
TGCGCCAGCAGCTTGACGGTTTGGGCTAGCGGGGGGGCCATCGCAGATACGCAGTATTTT
>TRBV6-6|TRBD1|TRBJ1-2|NA
CASSYLGQDYGYTF
TGTGCCAGCAGTTACCTTGGACAGGACTATGGCTACACCTTC
>TRBV5-1|TRBD1|TRBJ2-7|few
CASSFSGTGGDEQYF
TGCGCCAGCAGCTTCTCCGGGACAGGGGGGGACGAGCAGTACTTC
>TRBV9|TRBD2|TRBJ2-2|NA
CASSASGGPNTGELFF
TGTGCCAGCAGCGCCAGCGGGGGGCCGAACACCGGGGAGCTGTTTTTT
>TRBV7-8|NA|TRBJ2-1|few
CASSLAIGYEQFF
TGTGCCAGCAGCTTAGCCATAGGTTATGAGCAGTTCTTC
>TRBV18|TRBD2|TRBJ2-1|many
CASSLGTSGAYNEQFF
TGTGCCAGCTCTCTTGGGACTAGCGGGGCATACAATGAGCAGTTCTTC
>TRBV5-1|NA|TRBJ2-4|NA
CASSGGGASLSNIQYF
TGCGCCAGCAGCGGAGGGGGGGCCTCCCTAAGTAACATTCAGTACTTC
>TRBV2|TRBD2|TRBJ2-1|few
CASSSTGTSLFF
TGTGCCAGCAGCTCCACCGGGACTAGTCTTTTCTTC
>TRBV11-2|TRBD1|TRBJ2-3|few
CASSTDRGRDTQYF
TGTGCCAGCAGCACGGACAGGGGAAGGGATACGCAGTATTTT
>TRBV7-6|TRBD2|TRBJ2-5|few
CASTPSGGATQYF
TGTGCCAGCACCCCTAGCGGGGGGGCCACCCAGTACTTC
>TRBV7-2|NA|TRBJ2-3|few
CASSPGEVWAQYF
TGTGCCAGCAGCCCCGGGGAGGTCTGGGCGCAGTATTTT
>TRBV12-3/TRBV12-4|NA|TRBJ1-2|few
CASTQDRANYGYTF
TGTGCCAGCACCCAGGATAGGGCTAACTATGGCTACACCTTC
>TRBV20-1|TRBD2|TRBJ2-7|NA
CSARDPGLASPYEQYF
TGCAGTGCTAGGGACCCTGGACTAGCGAGTCCCTACGAGCAGTACTTC
>TRBV7-8|NA|TRBJ1-4|few
CASSPQGSLEKLFF
TGTGCCAGCAGCCCCCAGGGGTCCCTTGAAAAACTGTTTTTT
>TRBV20-1|NA|TRBJ1-5|few
CSASWAGWGTNQPQHF
TGCAGTGCTAGTTGGGCAGGGTGGGGAACAAATCAGCCCCAGCATTTT
>TRBV4-2|TRBD1|TRBJ1-1|NA
CASSQVNRGGMDTEAFF
TGTGCCAGCAGCCAAGTAAACAGGGGAGGTATGGACACTGAAGCTTTCTTT
>TRBV28|TRBD1|TRBJ1-5|few
CASSTEGQGNQPQHF
TGTGCCAGCAGCACAGAGGGACAGGGCAATCAGCCCCAGCATTTT
>TRBV6-4|TRBD2|TRBJ2-1|many
CASSISGGQYNEQFF
TGTGCCAGCAGTATCAGCGGGGGGCAATACAATGAGCAGTTCTTC
>TRBV7-9|NA|TRBJ2-5|few
CASSDTSKGQETQYF
TGTGCCAGCAGCGATACTAGCAAAGGGCAAGAGACCCAGTACTTC
>TRBV5-1|NA|TRBJ2-3|few
CASRFQGADTQYF
TGCGCCAGCAGGTTTCAGGGCGCAGATACGCAGTATTTT
>TRBV6-2/TRBV6-3|NA|TRBJ2-6|NA
CASSHSPGAGANVLTF
TGTGCCAGCAGTCACTCCCCAGGGGCGGGGGCCAACGTCCTGACTTTC
>TRBV24-1|TRBD1|TRBJ2-1|NA
CATNTGQGARVEQFF
TGTGCCACCAACACGGGACAGGGGGCTAGGGTGGAGCAGTTCTTC
>TRBV25-1|NA|TRBJ1-5|few
CASSERRDPRPQHF
TGTGCCAGCAGTGAAAGGCGCGATCCCCGGCCCCAGCATTTT
>TRBV7-8|NA|TRBJ2-5|NA
CASSPMASTTGETQYF
TGTGCCAGCAGCCCAATGGCCAGCACAACCGGGGAGACCCAGTACTTC
>TRBV6-6|TRBD1|TRBJ1-2|NA
CASSHGTGKPYGYTF
TGTGCCAGCAGCCACGGGACAGGCAAGCCCTATGGCTACACCTTC
>TRBV5-1|NA|TRBJ2-1|NA
CASSLEGRNEQFF
TGCGCCAGCAGCTTGGAGGGGAGGAATGAGCAGTTCTTC